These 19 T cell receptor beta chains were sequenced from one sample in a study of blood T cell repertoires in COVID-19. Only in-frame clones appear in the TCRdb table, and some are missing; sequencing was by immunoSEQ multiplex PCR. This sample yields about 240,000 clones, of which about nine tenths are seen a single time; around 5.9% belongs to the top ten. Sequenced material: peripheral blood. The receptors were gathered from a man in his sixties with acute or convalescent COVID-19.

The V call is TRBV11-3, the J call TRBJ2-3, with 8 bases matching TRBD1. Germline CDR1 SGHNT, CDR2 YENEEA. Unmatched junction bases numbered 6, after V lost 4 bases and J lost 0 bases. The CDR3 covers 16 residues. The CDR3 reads CASSSSGTGSTDTQYF. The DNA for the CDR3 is TGTGCCAGCAGCTCTTCCGGGACAGGAAGCACAGATACGCAGTATTTT.

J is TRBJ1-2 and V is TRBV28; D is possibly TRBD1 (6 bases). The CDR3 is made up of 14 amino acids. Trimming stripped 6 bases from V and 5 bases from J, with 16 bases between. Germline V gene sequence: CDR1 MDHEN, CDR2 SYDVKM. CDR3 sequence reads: CASRPPGAGYGYTF. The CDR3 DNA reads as TGTGCCAGCAGACCCCCAGGGGCAGGATATGGCTACACCTTC.

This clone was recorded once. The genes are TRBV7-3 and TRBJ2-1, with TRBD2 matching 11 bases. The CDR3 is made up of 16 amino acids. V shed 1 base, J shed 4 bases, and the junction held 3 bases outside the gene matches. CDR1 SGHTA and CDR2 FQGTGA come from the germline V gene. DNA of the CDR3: TGTGCCAGCAGCTTAAAGGGACTAGCGGTTTACAATGAGCAGTTCTTC. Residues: CASSLKGLAVYNEQFF. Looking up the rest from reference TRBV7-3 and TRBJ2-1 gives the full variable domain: GAGVSQTPSNKVTEKGKYVELRCDPISGHTALYWYRQSLGQGPEFLIYFQGTGAADDSGLPNDRFFAVRPEGSVSTLKIQRTERGDSAVYLCASSLKGLAVYNEQFFGPGTRLTVL.

Written as DNA, the CDR3 is TGTGCCAGCAGTTGGGAGGGGGTCGGGGAGCTGTTTTTT. Its translation is CASSWEGVGELFF. The gene calls are TRBV6-5 and TRBJ2-2; a weak D match, TRBD2 (7 bases). Germline CDR1 reads MNHEY; CDR2 reads SVGAGI. The CDR3 covers 13 residues. The germline V and J ends were trimmed by 4 bases and 7 bases, with 10 bases remaining between them.

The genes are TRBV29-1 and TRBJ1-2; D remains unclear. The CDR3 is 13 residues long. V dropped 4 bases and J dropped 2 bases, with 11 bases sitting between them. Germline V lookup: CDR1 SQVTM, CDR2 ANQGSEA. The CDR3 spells CSVVEAPNYGYTF. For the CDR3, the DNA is TGCAGCGTTGTCGAGGCGCCAAACTATGGCTACACCTTC.

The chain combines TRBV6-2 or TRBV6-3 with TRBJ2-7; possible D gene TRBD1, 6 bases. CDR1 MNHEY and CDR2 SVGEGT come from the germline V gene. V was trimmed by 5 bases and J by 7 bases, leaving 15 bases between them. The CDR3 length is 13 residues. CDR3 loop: CASSQPPGQEQYF. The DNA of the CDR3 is TGTGCCAGCAGTCAACCACCCGGACAGGAGCAGTACTTC.

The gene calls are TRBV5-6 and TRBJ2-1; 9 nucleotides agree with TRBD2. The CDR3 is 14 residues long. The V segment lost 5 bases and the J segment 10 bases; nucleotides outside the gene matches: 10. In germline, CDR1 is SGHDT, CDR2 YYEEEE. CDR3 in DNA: TGTGCCAGCAGTTCCCCGGGACTAGCAAGGGAGCAGTTCTTC. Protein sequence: CASSSPGLAREQFF. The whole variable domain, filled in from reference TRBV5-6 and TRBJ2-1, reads DAGVTQSPTHLIKTRGQQVTLRCSPKSGHDTVSWYQQALGQGPQFIFQYYEEEERQRGNFPDRFSGHQFPNYSSELNVNALLLGDSALYLCASSSPGLAREQFFGPGTRLTVL.

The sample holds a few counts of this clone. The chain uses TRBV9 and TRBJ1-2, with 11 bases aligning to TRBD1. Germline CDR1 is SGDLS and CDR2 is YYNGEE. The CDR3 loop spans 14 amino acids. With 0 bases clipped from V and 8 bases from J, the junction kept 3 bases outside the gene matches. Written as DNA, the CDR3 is TGTGCCAGCAGCGTAGGGACAGGGGGCGAAGGCTACACCTTC. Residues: CASSVGTGGEGYTF.

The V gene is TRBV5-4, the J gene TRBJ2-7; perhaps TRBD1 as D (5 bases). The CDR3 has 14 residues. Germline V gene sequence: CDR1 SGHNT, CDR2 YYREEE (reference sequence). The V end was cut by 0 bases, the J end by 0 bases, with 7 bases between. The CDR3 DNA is TGTGCCAGCAGCTTGGCCAGGGACTCCTACGAGCAGTACTTC. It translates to CASSLARDSYEQYF.

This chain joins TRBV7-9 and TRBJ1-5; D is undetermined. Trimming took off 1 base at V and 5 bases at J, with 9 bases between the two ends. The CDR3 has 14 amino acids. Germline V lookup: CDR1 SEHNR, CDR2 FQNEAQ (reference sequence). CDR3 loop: CASSLVMGDQPQHF. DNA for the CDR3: TGTGCCAGCAGCTTAGTTATGGGAGATCAGCCCCAGCATTTT. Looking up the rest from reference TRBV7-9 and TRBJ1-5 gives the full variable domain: DTGVSQNPRHKITKRGQNVTFRCDPISEHNRLYWYRQTLGQGPEFLTYFQNEAQLEKSRLLSDRFSAERPKGSFSTLEIQRTEQGDSAMYLCASSLVMGDQPQHFGDGTRLSIL.

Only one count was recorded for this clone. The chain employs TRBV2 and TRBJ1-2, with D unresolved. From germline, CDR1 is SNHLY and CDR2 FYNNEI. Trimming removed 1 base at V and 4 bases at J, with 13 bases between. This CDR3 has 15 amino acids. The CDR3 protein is CASSEGSGRSYGYTF. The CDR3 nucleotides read TGTGCCAGCAGTGAAGGATCGGGAAGGAGCTATGGCTACACCTTC.

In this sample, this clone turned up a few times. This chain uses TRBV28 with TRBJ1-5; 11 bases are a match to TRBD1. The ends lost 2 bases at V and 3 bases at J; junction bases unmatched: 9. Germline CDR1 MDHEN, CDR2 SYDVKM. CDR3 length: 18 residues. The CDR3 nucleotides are TGTGCCAGCAGTTTAGAGGGACAGGGGGTAATTGACAATCAGCCCCAGCATTTT. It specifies CASSLEGQGVIDNQPQHF. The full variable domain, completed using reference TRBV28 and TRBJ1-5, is DVKVTQSSRYLVKRTGEKVFLECVQDMDHENMFWYRQDPGLGLRLIYFSYDVKMKEKGDIPEGYSVSREKKERFSLILESASTNQTSMYLCASSLEGQGVIDNQPQHFGDGTRLSIL.

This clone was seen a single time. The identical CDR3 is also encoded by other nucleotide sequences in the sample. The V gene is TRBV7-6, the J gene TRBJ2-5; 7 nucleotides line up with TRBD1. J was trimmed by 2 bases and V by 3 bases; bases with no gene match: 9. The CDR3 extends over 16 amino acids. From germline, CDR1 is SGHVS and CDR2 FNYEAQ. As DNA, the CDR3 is TGTGCCAGCAGCTTGGGTGACAGGGAGCGGCAAGAGACCCAGTACTTC. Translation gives CASSLGDRERQETQYF.

The CDR3 DNA is TGTGCCAGCAGCCAAGATAGCGGGTACACCGGGGAGCTGTTTTTT. Protein product: CASSQDSGYTGELFF. This rearrangement joins TRBV14 to TRBJ2-2; 7 positions match TRBD2. CDR1 is SGHDN, CDR2 FVKESK, per germline. The CDR3 runs to 15 residues. V lost 0 bases, J lost 3 bases, and 1 base stayed unmatched.

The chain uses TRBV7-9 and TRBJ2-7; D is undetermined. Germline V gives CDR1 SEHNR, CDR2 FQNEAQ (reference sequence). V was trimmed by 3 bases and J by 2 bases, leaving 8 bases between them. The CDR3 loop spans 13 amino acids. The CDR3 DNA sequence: TGTGCCAGCAGCTTCGGTTATACCTACGAGCAGTACTTC. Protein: CASSFGYTYEQYF.

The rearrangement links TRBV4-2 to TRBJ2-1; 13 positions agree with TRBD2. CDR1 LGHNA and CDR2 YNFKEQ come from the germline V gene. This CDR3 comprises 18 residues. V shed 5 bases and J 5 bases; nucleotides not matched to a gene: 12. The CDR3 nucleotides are TGTGCCAGCAGCAACATCCTCCACGGACTAGCGGGAGACAATGAGCAGTTCTTC. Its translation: CASSNILHGLAGDNEQFF.

In DNA form, the CDR3 reads TGTGCCAGCAGCCTCAGTGGCCAGGGGACCCGTGAAGCTTTCTTT. Translation: CASSLSGQGTREAFF. V usage is TRBV7-2 and J usage is TRBJ1-1, with D possibly being TRBD1 (6 bases). The germline V gene has CDR1 SGHTA and CDR2 FQGNSA. V lost 5 bases and J lost 7, with 20 bases in between. This CDR3 is 15 amino acids long.

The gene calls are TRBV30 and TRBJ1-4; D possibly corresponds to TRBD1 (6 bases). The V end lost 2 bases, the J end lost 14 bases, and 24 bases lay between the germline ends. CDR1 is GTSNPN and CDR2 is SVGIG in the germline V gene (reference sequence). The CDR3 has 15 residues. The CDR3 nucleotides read TGTGCCTGGAGTCCTCCAGAGGGGGTAGGGGGACGTCTGTTTTTT. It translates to CAWSPPEGVGGRLFF. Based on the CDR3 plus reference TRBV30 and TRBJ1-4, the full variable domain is SQTIHQWPATLVQPVGSPLSLECTVEGTSNPNLYWYRQAAGRGLQLLFYSVGIGQISSEVPQNLSASRPQDRQFILSSKKLLLSDSGFYLCAWSPPEGVGGRLFFGSGTQLSVL.

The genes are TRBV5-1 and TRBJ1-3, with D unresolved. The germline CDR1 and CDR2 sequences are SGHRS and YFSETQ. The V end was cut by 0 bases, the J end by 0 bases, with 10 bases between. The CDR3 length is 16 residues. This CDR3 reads CASSLDSGNSGNTIYF. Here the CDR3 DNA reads TGCGCCAGCAGCTTGGATTCGGGTAACTCTGGAAACACCATATATTTT.